Listed below are T cell receptor beta chains from one sample, sequenced in a study of T cell changes during pregnancy in multiple sclerosis. The method was immunoSEQ multiplex PCR; TCRdb's version includes in-frame clones alone and lacks a portion of them. There are about 36,000 clones in the sample; approximately 89% occur only once, and 11% lies in the top ten. Sequencing used CD8+ T cells from peripheral blood mononuclear cells, obtained in the third trimester of pregnancy. The receptors derive from a female donor with multiple sclerosis, enrolled in a pregnancy study. The conserved cysteine and the conserved F or W are not part of the CDR3 here. D genes are given only for firm matches.

>TRBJ1-1|-|TRBV28
ASRPGRGPPNTEAF
>TRBJ2-2|-|TRBV9
ASSRSYFPSGGNTGELF
>TRBJ1-2|-|TRBV16
ASSQSPDTTNYGYT
>TRBJ2-7|-|TRBV4-2
ASSQDAGSSYEQY
>TRBJ1-5|-|TRBV27
ASSLNGADNQPQH
>TRBJ1-5|-|TRBV6-6
ASSYLNQPQH
>TRBJ1-2|-|TRBV5-1
ASSTGLGYT
>TRBJ2-5|-|TRBV6-5
ASALSGMSQETQY
>TRBJ1-1|TRBD1|TRBV7-9
ASRKDREEAF
>TRBJ1-1|TRBD1|TRBV13
AGQQQGSTEAF
>TRBJ2-5|TRBD2|TRBV9
ASSVDGLAGIETQY
>TRBJ1-3|-|TRBV7-9
ASSLAGRTGNTIY
>TRBJ2-5|TRBD2|TRBV7-8
ASNPASGGAETQY
>TRBJ2-5|TRBD2|TRBV30
AWSYIAGGETQY
>TRBJ1-1|TRBD1|TRBV7-9
ASSYPGTGGNTEAF
>TRBJ1-1|TRBD1|TRBV19
ASSTQGTAIEAF
>TRBJ2-1|-|TRBV29-1
SVFRYNEQF
>TRBJ2-7|-|TRBV29-1
SVEQGIYEQY
>TRBJ2-1|TRBD2|TRBV9
ASSAGGSNEQF
>TRBJ2-2|TRBD2|TRBV7-9
ASIPLGGANTGELF
>TRBJ2-1|-|TRBV4-2
ASSQTTIQGDNEQF
>TRBJ2-7|-|TRBV10-3
AISEPPTVPNEQY
>TRBJ2-4|TRBD1|TRBV7-9
ASSAQGASAFGKNIQY
>TRBJ2-1|TRBD1|TRBV29-1
SVVPGGSYNEQF
>TRBJ1-5|TRBD1|TRBV2
ASSSQGNQPQH
>TRBJ1-6|-|TRBV2
ASSDRGVTSYNSPLH
>TRBJ2-4|TRBD2|TRBV9
ASSPLAGAKNIQY
>TRBJ1-1|TRBD1|TRBV11-2
ASSVPPGTDETEAF
>TRBJ1-5|-|TRBV5-5
ASSLGQFSNQPQH
>TRBJ2-1|TRBD1|TRBV6-1
ASSEASDRAYNEQF
>TRBJ2-1|-|TRBV5-4
ASSSGTGWVGEQF
>TRBJ1-1|-|TRBV27
ASSNWGDTEAF
>TRBJ2-5|TRBD2|TRBV5-5
ASSLAAGGLQETQY
>TRBJ1-1|TRBD1|TRBV7-6
ASSSGQGESF
>TRBJ1-2|-|TRBV29-1
SVEDKQGTNYGYT
>TRBJ1-3|TRBD1|TRBV5-6
ASSLALRGPRDTIY
>TRBJ2-1|-|TRBV11-2
ASSLGGDEQF
>TRBJ2-7|-|TRBV2
ASTPGNEQY
>TRBJ1-2|TRBD1|TRBV6-5
ASSARGLRDGYT
>TRBJ2-5|-|TRBV4-1
ASSQKDSAEQETQY
>TRBJ2-1|TRBD1|TRBV7-9
ASSLGKTGSVNEQF
>TRBJ1-4|-|TRBV4-2
ASSQDPGGVSTNEKLF
>TRBJ2-1|TRBD2|TRBV5-4
ASRTSGSVAYNEQF
>TRBJ2-6|TRBD1|TRBV2
ARGDREDGANVLT
>TRBJ2-7|-|TRBV2
ASSETRGHFRSSYEQY
>TRBJ2-3|-|TRBV5-1
ASSYRHRGTDTQY
>TRBJ2-7|-|TRBV4-1
ASSQEPAIPYEQY
>TRBJ2-7|-|TRBV27
ASRFQGSFYEQY
>TRBJ2-1|-|TRBV6-1
ATTQGRNEQF
>TRBJ2-3|-|TRBV27
ASSFESPSTDTQY
>TRBJ2-7|-|TRBV6-5
ASTTAGRTSYEQY
>TRBJ2-1|-|TRBV15
ATSSGQSDYNEQF